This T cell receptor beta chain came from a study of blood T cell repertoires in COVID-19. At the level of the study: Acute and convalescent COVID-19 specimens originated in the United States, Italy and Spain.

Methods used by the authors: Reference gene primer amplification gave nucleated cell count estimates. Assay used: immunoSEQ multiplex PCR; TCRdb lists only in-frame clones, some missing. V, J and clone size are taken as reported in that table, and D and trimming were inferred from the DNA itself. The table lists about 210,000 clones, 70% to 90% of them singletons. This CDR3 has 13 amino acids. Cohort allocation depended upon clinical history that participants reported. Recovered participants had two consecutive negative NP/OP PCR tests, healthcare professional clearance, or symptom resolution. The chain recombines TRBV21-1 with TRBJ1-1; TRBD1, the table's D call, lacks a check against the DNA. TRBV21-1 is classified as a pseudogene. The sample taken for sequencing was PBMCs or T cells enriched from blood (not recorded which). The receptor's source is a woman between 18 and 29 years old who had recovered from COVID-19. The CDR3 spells CASSTLDRVEAFF. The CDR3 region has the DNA TGTGCCAGCAGTACCTTGGACAGGGTTGAAGCTTTCTTT.